This TCR beta chain stems from a study of T-cell reconstitution after alpha-beta-depleted transplantation in children. Preparation of the TCRbeta library used unique molecular identifiers. TCRdb fed the PCR reads into MiXCR, producing one record per CDR3 protein. The top ten hold 2% to 3% of the sample, which has around 370,000 distinct CDR3 sequences, over 9% seen once. CDR3 size: 13 residues. V was cut by 4 bases and J by 6 bases, with 11 bases left in between. CDR1 is LGHNA, CDR2 YSLEER, per germline. This clonotype was detected a few times. This TCR derives from a human donor who donated a stem cell graft to a child with acute lymphoblastic leukemia. V and J are TRBV4-3 and TRBJ2-3; D unresolved. The input for sequencing was PBMCs from the stem cell graft donor, taken from the stem cell graft. The CDR3 reads CASSRSHLDTQYF. CDR3 nucleotide sequence: TGCGCCAGCAGCCGTAGTCATTTGGATACGCAGTATTTT.